The 20 T cell receptor beta chains below come from one sample, sequenced in a study of read filtering for tumor transcriptome and immune sequencing. This library used roughly 430 ng RNA and molecular barcoded adaptors spanning alpha/delta and beta/gamma chains. In TCRdb, the reads were re-called with MiXCR into one record per CDR3 protein. Here the sample spans 100,000 to 150,000 distinct CDR3 sequences, under 15% being singletons. Sequencing was performed on a population of CD138-negative cells sorted from bone marrow. Receptors originate from a donor aged 40 or older with multiple myeloma.

On this clonotype itself: This may be a read error, as it is one base from a much larger clone. V and J are TRBV19 and TRBJ2-1; D might be TRBD1 or TRBD2, each matching 5 bases. The germline V and J ends were trimmed by 5 bases and 10 bases, with 18 bases remaining between them. Germline assignment: CDR1 LNHDA and CDR2 SQIVND (reference sequence). This CDR3 spans 14 amino acids. This chain's CDR3 is CASSGNGARGEQFF. CDR3 DNA: TGTGCCAGTAGTGGAAACGGGGCGCGCGGGGAGCAGTTCTTC.

The chain links TRBV5-1 to TRBJ2-4, with TRBD2 identical over 7 bases. The CDR3 covers 15 residues. The junction had 14 bases not matched to a gene; V was cut back by 4 bases and J by 10 bases. Germline V CDR1 and CDR2: SGHRS, YFSETQ. The DNA of the CDR3 is TGCGCCAGCAGCGCCCGAACCGCTAGGGAGGGTATTCAGTACTTC. Its protein is CASSARTAREGIQYF.

V usage is TRBV12-3 or TRBV12-4 and J usage is TRBJ2-1, with D hard to call. This CDR3 is built from 14 residues. The germline V and J ends were trimmed by 2 bases and 13 bases, with 18 bases remaining between them. CDR3 coding DNA: TGTGCCAGCAGTTTATCGGCCGGCGCGGAGCTTCAGTTCTTC. Protein product: CASSLSAGAELQFF.

V gene TRBV20-1 combines with J gene TRBJ1-1; D is ambiguous. V lost 0 bases, J lost 4 bases, and 15 bases lay in between. CDR3 length equals 15 residues. CDR1 and CDR2 from the germline V gene are DFQATT and SNEGSKA (reference sequence). The CDR3 loop is CSARDSGKGSTEAFF. The CDR3 DNA reads TGCAGTGCTAGAGACTCGGGGAAAGGGAGCACTGAAGCTTTCTTT.

This clonotype was observed a handful of times. A junction boundary mismatches the germline segment, possibly from a read error. The CDR3 loop is CASGLASHMNTEAFF. CDR3 nucleotides: TGTGCCAGCGGCTTAGCTAGTCATATGAACACTGAAGCTTTCTTT. The V gene is TRBV7-9, the J gene TRBJ1-1; unclear D gene. The germline CDR1 and CDR2 sequences are SEHNR and FQNEAQ (reference sequence). This CDR3 is 15 amino acids long.

This clonotype was seen at least ten times. One end of the junction varies from germline; a read error may be responsible. This rearrangement joins TRBV5-1 to TRBJ2-7; 8 bases line up with TRBD1. The germline V gene encodes CDR1 SGHRS and CDR2 YFSETQ. The CDR3 length is 16 residues. The CDR3 is CASSLEMGTGTYEQYF. The CDR3 DNA reads TGCGCCAGCAGCTTGGAGATGGGGACAGGAACCTACGAGCAGTACTTT. Drawing the rest from reference TRBV5-1 and TRBJ2-7, the complete variable domain is KAGVTQTPRYLIKTRGQQVTLSCSPISGHRSVSWYQQTPGQGLQFLFEYFSETQRNKGNFPGRFSGRQFSNSRSEMNVSTLELGDSALYLCASSLEMGTGTYEQYFGPGTRLTVT.

Ten or more counts support this clonotype. The V gene is TRBV29-1, the J gene TRBJ2-1, with 10 positions matching TRBD2. This CDR3 has 14 residues. Trimming took 8 bases from V and 9 from J; bases not matched to a gene: 13. In germline, CDR1 is SQVTM, CDR2 ANQGSEA. The CDR3 coding sequence is TGCAGCCTTTCCGGACTAGCGGATGTCACTGAGCAGTTCTTC. It translates to CSLSGLADVTEQFF.

This clonotype has a count of ten or more. The V call is TRBV5-1, the J call TRBJ2-5, with D unresolved. The V end was cut by 4 bases, the J end by 1 base, with 11 bases between. CDR3 length: 14 amino acids. The germline CDR1 and CDR2 sequences are SGHRS and YFSETQ. CDR3 protein: CASSITLGQETQYF. The CDR3 DNA reads TGCGCCAGCAGCATCACTCTAGGCCAAGAGACCCAGTACTTC.

This clonotype was seen ten or more times. This rearrangement joins TRBV5-1 to TRBJ2-1; 11 nucleotides match TRBD2. Germline V gene lookup returns CDR1 SGHRS and CDR2 YFSETQ. This CDR3 contains 14 residues. The trim removed 2 bases at V and 8 bases at J, leaving 3 bases unmatched. Written as DNA, the CDR3 is TGCGCCAGCAGCTTAACTAGCGGGGGCGATGAGCAGTTCTTC. Encoded protein: CASSLTSGGDEQFF.

This clonotype has a handful of counts. The V gene is TRBV7-9, the J gene TRBJ2-5, with 9 bases that match TRBD1. The junction had 5 bases not matched to a gene; V was cut back by 3 bases and J by 3 bases. Germline V gives CDR1 SEHNR, CDR2 FQNEAQ (reference sequence). The CDR3 runs 15 residues. CDR3 residues: CASSFWTGEEETQYF. The CDR3 region has the DNA TGTGCCAGCAGCTTCTGGACAGGGGAGGAAGAGACCCAGTACTTC.

Comment on this clonotype: A much larger clone sits a single nucleotide away, making a read error possible. The chain joins TRBV6-2 or TRBV6-3 to TRBJ2-2; 9 bases are a match to TRBD2. Germline CDR1 and CDR2: MNHEY and SVGEGT. The CDR3 is 17 amino acids. This CDR3 reads CASTDPFSGGPLGELLF. DNA of the CDR3: TGTGCCAGCACTGACCCTTTTAGCGGGGGCCCCCTCGGGGAGCTGCTTTTT.

This clonotype was recorded a few times. The J gene is TRBJ2-6, the V gene TRBV14, with D perhaps matching TRBD2 (6 bases). The CDR3 loop spans 16 amino acids. Between the trimmed V and J ends, which lost 1 base and 3 bases, there was a span of 10 bases. Germline lookup yields CDR1 SGHDN and CDR2 FVKESK. CDR3 amino acids: CASSQVYGSGANVLTF. The CDR3 DNA is TGTGCCAGCAGCCAAGTCTACGGGAGTGGGGCCAACGTCCTGACTTTC.

A note on this clonotype: Since a much larger clone is just one base distant, this may be a read error. The chain recombines TRBV5-1 with TRBJ2-2; D remains unclear. The germline CDR1 and CDR2 sequences are SGHRS and YFSETQ. The CDR3 has 16 residues. CDR3 nucleotides: TGCGCCAGCAGCTTGGGTGTGTCCACGAACACCGAGGAGCTGTTTTTT. The encoded protein is CASSLGVSTNTEELFF.

This clonotype was detected ten times or more. The J gene is TRBJ2-5, the V gene TRBV6-5, with D perhaps matching TRBD2 (5 bases). This CDR3 is 14 amino acids long. The V gene lost 8 bases and the J gene lost 0 bases, with 13 bases spanning the gap. CDR1 MNHEY and CDR2 SVGAGI come from the germline V gene. CDR3 sequence: CASAGVLYQETQYF. The CDR3 DNA reads TGTGCCAGCGCGGGCGTGCTATACCAAGAGACCCAGTACTTC.

In this sample, this clonotype turned up many times. This chain connects TRBV12-3 or TRBV12-4 to TRBJ2-1; a weak D match, TRBD2 (6 bases). This CDR3 spans 13 amino acids. V lost 5 bases and J lost 3, with 8 bases in between. CDR3 sequence reads: CASSRGYYNEQFF. As DNA, the CDR3 is TGTGCCAGCAGTCGGGGGTACTACAATGAGCAGTTCTTC.

This clonotype was seen repeatedly, ten times or more. The CDR3 nucleotides read TGTGCCAGCAGTGAGGGACAGGCGCACAATGAGCAGTTCTTC. This sequence encodes CASSEGQAHNEQFF. The V call is TRBV6-6, the J call TRBJ2-1; 8 bases agree with TRBD1. The germline gives CDR1 MNHNY, CDR2 SVGAGI (reference sequence). Losses at the gene ends were 5 bases for V and 5 bases for J; bases not matched to a gene: 5. The CDR3 has 14 amino acids.

Note on this clonotype: A single base separates this from a much larger clone, so it may be a read error. The chain couples TRBV7-3 to TRBJ2-5; 9 bases agree with TRBD1. From germline, CDR1 is SGHTA and CDR2 FQGTGA. CDR3 length: 16 amino acids. V lost 2 bases, J lost 9 bases, and 13 bases stayed unmatched. CDR3 nucleotide sequence: TGTGCCAGCAGCTTAGAGGGACAGGGATGGGGGGAGGCCCAGTACTTC. It is translated as CASSLEGQGWGEAQYF.

This clonotype was counted many times. The chain has TRBV7-2 and TRBJ2-7; 10 positions match TRBD2. The CDR3 has 16 amino acids. With V trimmed by 0 bases and J by 6 bases, 8 bases remained unmatched. Germline CDR1 reads SGHTA; CDR2 reads FQGNSA. CDR3 sequence: CASSLAALAGEVEQYF. The CDR3 bases are TGTGCCAGCAGCTTAGCCGCGCTAGCGGGAGAAGTCGAGCAGTACTTC. Together with reference TRBV7-2 and TRBJ2-7, the CDR3 gives the full variable domain: GAGVSQSPSNKVTEKGKDVELRCDPISGHTALYWYRQSLGQGLEFLIYFQGNSAPDKSGLPSDRFSAERTGGSVSTLTIQRTQQEDSAVYLCASSLAALAGEVEQYFGPGTRLTVT.

In its sample, this clonotype was seen many times. V gene TRBV7-2 combines with J gene TRBJ2-1; D unresolved. The V and J ends lost 3 bases and 3 bases respectively, with 24 bases between them. In germline, CDR1 is SGHTA, CDR2 FQGNSA. This CDR3 is built from 19 residues. CDR3 in DNA: TGTGCCAGCAGCTTCGGGTGGGATAGTCGTCGAAGATACTACAATGAGCAGTTCTTC. It codes for CASSFGWDSRRRYYNEQFF.

This clonotype was observed many times. V usage is TRBV5-1 and J usage is TRBJ2-3; D remains unclear. The CDR3 sequence is 13 residues long. Per germline, CDR1 SGHRS and CDR2 YFSETQ. Trimming removed 4 bases at V and 6 bases at J, with 12 bases between. The chain's CDR3 is CASSLDTGDTQYF. The CDR3 DNA reads TGCGCCAGCAGCCTAGACACCGGGGATACGCAGTATTTT.